The clone carrying this T cell receptor beta chain was detected many times. The antigen is unknown. These data belong to a study of regulatory T cells in long-lasting Graves disease. As for the study in general: Prior antithyroid drug treatment in newly diagnosed Graves' patients lasted under 3 months.

Time point indicated: newly diagnosed GD, antithyroid drugs for less than 3 months. Isolated PBMC RNA provided the starting material for the TCR library. Overall study findings and caveats: Gene preferences differed: TRBV28, TRBJ1-2, TRBJ2-5 in persistent cases.

Arm-PCR of CDR3 regions and iRepertoire HTBI primers were used to build TCR beta libraries. TCRdb reprocessed the multiplex PCR reads with MiXCR, giving one entry per CDR3 protein. The sample contains 450,000 to 600,000 distinct CDR3 sequences, around 15% of which appear only once. The V gene end was trimmed by 8 bases and the J gene end by 2 bases; junction bases not matched to a gene: 3. Germline CDR1 reads SGHTA; CDR2 reads FQGNSA. This CDR3 is built from 12 residues. Separately, the same data were catalogued under a study of T cells in Graves' hyperthyroidism and ophthalmopathy.

The sequence derives from a man in his forties or fifties with Graves disease. The chain uses TRBV7-2 and TRBJ2-7, with 7 bases that match TRBD2. The sample was peripheral blood mononuclear cells (PBMCs), taken at new diagnosis, from a patient treated with antithyroid drugs. The CDR3 sequence is CASRDYPYEQYF. CDR3 nucleotide sequence: TGTGCCAGCCGGGACTATCCCTACGAGCAGTACTTC.